What follows are 5 T cell receptor beta chains derived from one specimen sequenced in a study of T cells in narcolepsy. Sequencing was performed with immunoSEQ multiplex PCR; in TCRdb, only in-frame clones are kept and a portion is missing. The table includes roughly 38,000 clones, about 85% detected once. The sequenced sample consisted of CD45RA- memory CD4+ T cells from PBMCs. All receptors come from a human donor with narcolepsy.

The chain recombines TRBV11-2 with TRBJ1-4, with TRBD1 identical over 9 bases. The V gene's germline CDR1 is SGHAT and CDR2 FQNNGV. This CDR3 region has 16 residues. V was clipped by 2 bases and J by 8 bases; unmatched bases: 9. This CDR3 reads CASSLNTGGRWEKLFF. The CDR3 DNA sequence: TGTGCCAGCAGCTTAAATACAGGGGGCAGGTGGGAAAAACTGTTTTTT.

The chain couples TRBV10-3 to TRBJ1-5; maybe TRBD1 (6 bases). This CDR3 spans 14 amino acids. CDR1 is ENHRY, CDR2 SYGVKD, per germline. V was trimmed by 10 bases and J by 4 bases, leaving 17 bases between them. The CDR3 sequence is CATVLGGANQPQHF. The CDR3 nucleotides read TGTGCCACCGTCCTCGGGGGGGCAAATCAGCCCCAGCATTTT.

The V and J genes are TRBV27 and TRBJ1-5, with D possibly being TRBD1 (6 bases). Trimming left V 5 bases short and J 6 bases short, with 17 bases between. The CDR3 extends over 15 amino acids. CDR1 MNHEY and CDR2 SMNVEV come from the germline V gene (reference sequence). The CDR3 DNA is TGTGCCAGCAGTCCTAGTTCGGGGGCGGCTCAGCCCCAGCATTTT. It encodes CASSPSSGAAQPQHF.

V usage is TRBV2 and J usage is TRBJ1-5, with 9 positions matching TRBD1. The CDR3 is made up of 14 amino acids. After removal of 6 bases from V and 7 bases from J, the junction contained 7 bases not matched to a gene. Germline lookup yields CDR1 SNHLY and CDR2 FYNNEI. The DNA of the CDR3 is TGTGCCAGCAGAGGGGACAGGGAGGGACAGCCCCAGCATTTT. This codes for CASRGDREGQPQHF. The full variable domain, with the rest looked up from reference TRBV2 and TRBJ1-5, is EPEVTQTPSHQVTQMGQEVILRCVPISNHLYFYWYRQILGQKVEFLVSFYNNEISEKSEIFDDQFSVERPDGSNFTLKIRSTKLEDSAMYFCASRGDREGQPQHFGDGTRLSIL.

V gene TRBV11-2 combines with J gene TRBJ1-4, with 7 bases aligning to TRBD1. V was clipped by 5 bases and J by 10 bases; unmatched bases: 4. Germline loops: CDR1 SGHAT, CDR2 FQNNGV. This CDR3 region has 12 residues. The CDR3 sequence is CASSPPGGKLFF. In DNA, the CDR3 is TGTGCCAGCAGCCCCCCAGGGGGAAAACTGTTTTTT.